This is a list of T cell receptor beta chains from one sample in a study of cytomegalovirus exposure and HLA in healthy donors. Assay used: immunoSEQ multiplex PCR; TCRdb lists only in-frame clones, some missing. The data contain some 140,000 clones, around 85% of them singletons. Sequenced sample: PBMCs. Receptor source: a man between 18 and 29 years old in good health and CMV-seronegative. Both conserved end residues are trimmed from each CDR3.

J	V	CDR3
TRBJ2-5	TRBV7-9	ASSLGQRLAGEETQY
TRBJ2-3	TRBV2	ASSEAPGGALDTQY
TRBJ1-2	TRBV27	ASTLTGSNYGYT
TRBJ2-5	TRBV2	ASSVQETQY
TRBJ2-1	TRBV4-3	ASSQAGVYNEQF
TRBJ2-2	TRBV5-1	ASSKDRNTGELF
TRBJ2-7	TRBV5-6	ASSLGDTYYEQY
TRBJ1-5	TRBV19	ASSIYPGVNQPQH
TRBJ1-5	TRBV2	AGGGNSNQPQH
TRBJ1-1	TRBV7-2	ASSRSGTGKGATEAF
TRBJ2-7	TRBV28	ASRAGLAGVPQY
TRBJ2-2	TRBV5-4	ASSSSRGRTGELF
TRBJ2-5	TRBV6-9	ASSSTSGAGWETQY
TRBJ2-7	TRBV27	ASSSFAQTDYEQY
TRBJ2-4	TRBV28	ASRAPGNIQY
TRBJ2-1	TRBV7-8	ASSLWGGAYNEQF
TRBJ2-5	TRBV5-1	ASSLAGTMEETQY
TRBJ2-2	TRBV19	ASSIGGTVRTGELF
TRBJ2-5	TRBV27	ASRRGETQY
TRBJ1-2	TRBV19	ASSTSSYGYT
TRBJ2-1	TRBV9	ASSDLAYNEQF
TRBJ2-6	TRBV4-3	ASSQDPQASGANVLT
TRBJ2-7	TRBV6-5	ASSLLAGESYEQY
TRBJ1-5	TRBV2	ASRDIRDSLRGNQPQH
TRBJ2-2	TRBV10-3	AISEAGELF
TRBJ1-2	TRBV6-1	ASSEALFGRYT
TRBJ1-5	TRBV7-2	ASSPTFETGMGPVRPQH
TRBJ1-5	TRBV4-2	ASSQDGYGFSNQPQH
TRBJ2-7	TRBV29-1	SVGTGRDYEQY
TRBJ1-5	TRBV6-4	ASSDPKTGGNQPQH
TRBJ2-3	TRBV28	ASSFTWAYRGRSDTQY
TRBJ2-2	TRBV5-8	ASSLGPGQLTGELF
TRBJ1-5	TRBV28	ASSRTGGRGNQPQH
TRBJ2-3	TRBV6-1	AGGTDYSTDTQY
TRBJ1-3	TRBV6-5	ASSMDRDQGNTIY
TRBJ2-1	TRBV7-6	ASSPPRGKGNNEQF
TRBJ2-6	TRBV18	ASSPELGANVLT
TRBJ1-2	TRBV27	ASSLSPGYGYT
TRBJ2-3	TRBV21-1	AGWTSGGASRTDTQY
TRBJ2-5	TRBV12-5	ASGLVLSGGGVETQY
TRBJ2-5	TRBV6-1	ASRGGAQY
TRBJ2-7	TRBV2	ASSDRTSDEQY
TRBJ2-5	TRBV19	ASKGTSGETQY
TRBJ2-1	TRBV5-6	ASSLGQGLYNEQF